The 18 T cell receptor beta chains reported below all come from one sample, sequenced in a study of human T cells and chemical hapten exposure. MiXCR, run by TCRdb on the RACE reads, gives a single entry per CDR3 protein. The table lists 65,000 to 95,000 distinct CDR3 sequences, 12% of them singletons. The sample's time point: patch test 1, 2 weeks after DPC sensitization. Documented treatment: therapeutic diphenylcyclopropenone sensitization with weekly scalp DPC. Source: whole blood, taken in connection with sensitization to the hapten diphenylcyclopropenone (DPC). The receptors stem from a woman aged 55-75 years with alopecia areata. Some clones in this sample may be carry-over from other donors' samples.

CDR3 sequence: CATSRDPENRVFNEQFF. The CDR3 DNA reads as TGTGCCACCAGCAGAGATCCCGAAAACAGGGTCTTCAATGAGCAGTTCTTC. This rearrangement joins TRBV15 to TRBJ2-1; D is possibly TRBD1 (6 bases). Germline-derived CDR1 and CDR2 are LNHNV and YYDKDF (reference sequence). The CDR3 length is 17 residues. The V gene lost 0 bases and the J gene lost 6 bases, with 18 bases spanning the gap.

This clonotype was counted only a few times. The CDR3 here is CASCAAPSYNEQFF. The CDR3 nucleotides read TGTGCCAGCTGCGCGGCTCCCTCCTACAATGAGCAGTTCTTC. The rearrangement uses TRBV2 and TRBJ2-1; D gene ambiguous. CDR3 length: 14 residues. Germline assignment: CDR1 SNHLY and CDR2 FYNNEI. Deletions cut 8 bases from V and 0 bases from J, with 11 bases between.

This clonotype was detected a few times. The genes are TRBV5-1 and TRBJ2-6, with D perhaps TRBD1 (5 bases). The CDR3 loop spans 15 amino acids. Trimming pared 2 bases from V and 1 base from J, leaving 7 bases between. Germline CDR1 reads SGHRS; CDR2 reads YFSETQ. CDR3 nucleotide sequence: TGCGCCAGCAGCTTACAGGAGTCTGGGGCCAACGTCCTGACTTTC. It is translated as CASSLQESGANVLTF.

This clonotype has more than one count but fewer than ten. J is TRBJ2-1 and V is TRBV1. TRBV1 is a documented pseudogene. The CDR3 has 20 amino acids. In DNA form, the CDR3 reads TGCACCAGCAGCCAAGATTTCCCCAGTCGAAACAGAAGATCCTACAATGAGCAGTTCTTC. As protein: CTSSQDFPSRNRRSYNEQFF.

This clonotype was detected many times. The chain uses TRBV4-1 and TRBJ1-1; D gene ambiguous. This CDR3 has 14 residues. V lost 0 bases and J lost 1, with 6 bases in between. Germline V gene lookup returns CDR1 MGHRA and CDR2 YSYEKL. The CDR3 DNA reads TGCGCCAGCAGCCAAGATCCGTGGAACACTGAAGCTTTCTTT. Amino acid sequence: CASSQDPWNTEAFF.

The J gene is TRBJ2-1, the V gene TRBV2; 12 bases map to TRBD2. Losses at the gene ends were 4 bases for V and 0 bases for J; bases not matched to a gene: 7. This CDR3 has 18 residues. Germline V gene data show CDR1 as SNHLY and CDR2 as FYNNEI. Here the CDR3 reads CASSGLAGEPSSYNEQFF. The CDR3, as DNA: TGTGCCAGCAGTGGACTAGCGGGGGAGCCGAGCTCCTACAATGAGCAGTTCTTC.

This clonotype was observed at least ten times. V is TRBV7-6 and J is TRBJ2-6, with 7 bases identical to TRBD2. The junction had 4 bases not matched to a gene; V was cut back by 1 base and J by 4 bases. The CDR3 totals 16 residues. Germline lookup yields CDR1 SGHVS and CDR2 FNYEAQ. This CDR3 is CASSLGGGSGANVLTF. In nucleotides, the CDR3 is TGTGCCAGCAGCTTAGGCGGGGGTTCCGGGGCCAACGTCCTGACTTTC.

The CDR3: CASSSLAEETQYF. CDR3 bases: TGTGCCAGCAGCTCACTAGCGGAAGAGACCCAGTACTTC. This chain joins TRBV7-6 and TRBJ2-5; 8 positions match TRBD2. CDR3 length: 13 residues. Germline V lookup: CDR1 SGHVS, CDR2 FNYEAQ. The junction had 1 base not matched to a gene; V was cut back by 4 bases and J by 3 bases.

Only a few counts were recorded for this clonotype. The CDR3 DNA reads as TGTGCCAGCAGCCTTAGCGGGGGGGCCACAGATACGCAGTATTTT. Protein sequence: CASSLSGGATDTQYF. The chain joins TRBV4-2 to TRBJ2-3; 11 bases fit TRBD2. The V segment lost 4 bases and the J segment 2 bases; nucleotides outside the gene matches: 2. CDR3 length equals 15 residues. The V gene's germline CDR1 is LGHNA and CDR2 YNFKEQ.

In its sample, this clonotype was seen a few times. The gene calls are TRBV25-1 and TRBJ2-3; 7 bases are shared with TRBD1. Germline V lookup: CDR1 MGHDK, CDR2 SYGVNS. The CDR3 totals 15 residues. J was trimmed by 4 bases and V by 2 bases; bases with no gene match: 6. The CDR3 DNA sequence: TGTGCCAGCAGTGAACAGCAGGGGGTCTCAGATACGCAGTATTTT. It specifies CASSEQQGVSDTQYF.

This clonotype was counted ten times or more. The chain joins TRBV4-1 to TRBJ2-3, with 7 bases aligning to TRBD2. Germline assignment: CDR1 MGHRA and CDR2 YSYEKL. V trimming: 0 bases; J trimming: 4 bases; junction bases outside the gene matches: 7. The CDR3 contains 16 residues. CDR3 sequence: CASSQDGRVSPDTQYF. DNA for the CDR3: TGCGCCAGCAGCCAAGATGGGAGGGTTTCTCCAGATACGCAGTATTTT.

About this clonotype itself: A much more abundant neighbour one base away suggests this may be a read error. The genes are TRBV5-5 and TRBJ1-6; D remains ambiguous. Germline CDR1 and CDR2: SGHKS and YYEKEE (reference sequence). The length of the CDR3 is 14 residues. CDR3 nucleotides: TGTGCCAGCAGCTTGGTCAGGTATATTTCACCCCTCCACTTT. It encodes CASSLVRYISPLHF.

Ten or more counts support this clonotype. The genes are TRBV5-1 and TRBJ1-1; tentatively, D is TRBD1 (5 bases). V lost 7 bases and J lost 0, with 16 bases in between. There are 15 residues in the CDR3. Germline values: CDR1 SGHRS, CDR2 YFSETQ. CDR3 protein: CASSPREGMNTEAFF. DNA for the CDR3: TGCGCCAGCTCCCCGAGGGAGGGGATGAACACTGAAGCTTTCTTT.

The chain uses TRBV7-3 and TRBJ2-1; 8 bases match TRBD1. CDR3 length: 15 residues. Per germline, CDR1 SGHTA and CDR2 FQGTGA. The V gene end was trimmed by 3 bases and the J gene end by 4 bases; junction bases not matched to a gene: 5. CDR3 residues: CASSFTGTGYNEQFF. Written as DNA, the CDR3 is TGTGCCAGCAGCTTTACCGGGACAGGTTACAATGAGCAGTTCTTC.

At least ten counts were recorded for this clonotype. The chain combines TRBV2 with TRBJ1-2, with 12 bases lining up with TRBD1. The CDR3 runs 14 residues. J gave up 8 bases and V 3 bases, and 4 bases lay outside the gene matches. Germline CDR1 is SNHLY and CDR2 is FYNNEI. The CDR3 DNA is TGTGCCAGCAGTGATCGGGACAGGGGGCGAGGCTACACCTTC. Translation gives CASSDRDRGRGYTF.

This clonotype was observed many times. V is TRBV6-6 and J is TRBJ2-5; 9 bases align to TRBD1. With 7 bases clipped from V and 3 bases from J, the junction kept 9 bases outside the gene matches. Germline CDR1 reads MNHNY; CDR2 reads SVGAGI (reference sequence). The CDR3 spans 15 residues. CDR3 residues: CASTPRTGDKETQYF. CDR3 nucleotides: TGTGCCAGCACCCCAAGGACAGGGGATAAAGAGACCCAGTACTTC.

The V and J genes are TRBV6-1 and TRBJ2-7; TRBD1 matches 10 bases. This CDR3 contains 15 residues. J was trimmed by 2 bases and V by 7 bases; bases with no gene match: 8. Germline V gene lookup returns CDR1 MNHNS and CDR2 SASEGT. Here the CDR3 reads CASNPGTGVTYEQYF. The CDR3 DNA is TGTGCCAGCAACCCCGGGACAGGGGTAACCTACGAGCAGTACTTC.

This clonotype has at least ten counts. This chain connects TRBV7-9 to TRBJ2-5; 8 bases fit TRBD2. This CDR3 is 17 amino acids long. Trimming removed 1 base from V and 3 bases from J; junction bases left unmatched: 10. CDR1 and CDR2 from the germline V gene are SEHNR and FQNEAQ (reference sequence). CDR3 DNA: TGTGCCAGCAGCTTAGGGGTCGGAGCGGGGGCTGAAGAGACCCAGTACTTC. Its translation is CASSLGVGAGAEETQYF.